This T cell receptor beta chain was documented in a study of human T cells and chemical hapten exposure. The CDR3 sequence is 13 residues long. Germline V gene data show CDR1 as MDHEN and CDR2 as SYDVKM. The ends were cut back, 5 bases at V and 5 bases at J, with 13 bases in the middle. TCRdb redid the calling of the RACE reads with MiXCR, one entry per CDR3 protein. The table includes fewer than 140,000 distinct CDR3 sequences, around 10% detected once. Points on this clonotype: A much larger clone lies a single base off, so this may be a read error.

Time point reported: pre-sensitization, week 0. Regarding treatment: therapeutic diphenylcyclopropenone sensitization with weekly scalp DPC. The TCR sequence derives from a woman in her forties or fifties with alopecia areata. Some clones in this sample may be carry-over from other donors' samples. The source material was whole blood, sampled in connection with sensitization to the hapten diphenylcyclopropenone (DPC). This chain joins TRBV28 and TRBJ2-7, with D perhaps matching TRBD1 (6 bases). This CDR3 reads CASSGAGANEQYF. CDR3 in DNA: TGTGCCAGCAGTGGGGCAGGGGCTAACGAGCAGTACTTC.